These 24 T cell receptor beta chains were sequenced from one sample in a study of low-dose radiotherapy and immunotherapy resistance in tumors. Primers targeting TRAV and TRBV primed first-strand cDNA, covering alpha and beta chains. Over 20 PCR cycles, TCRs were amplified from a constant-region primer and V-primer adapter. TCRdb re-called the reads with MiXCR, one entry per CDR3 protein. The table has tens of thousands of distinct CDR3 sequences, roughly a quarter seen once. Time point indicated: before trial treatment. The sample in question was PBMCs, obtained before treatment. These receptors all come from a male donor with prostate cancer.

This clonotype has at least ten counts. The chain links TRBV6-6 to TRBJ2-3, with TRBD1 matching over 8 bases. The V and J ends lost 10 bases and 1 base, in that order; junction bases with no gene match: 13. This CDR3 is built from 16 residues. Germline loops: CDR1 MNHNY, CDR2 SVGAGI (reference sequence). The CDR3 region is CATNRGMRPGTDTQYF. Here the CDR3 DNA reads TGTGCCACGAACAGGGGGATGAGGCCCGGCACAGATACGCAGTATTTT.

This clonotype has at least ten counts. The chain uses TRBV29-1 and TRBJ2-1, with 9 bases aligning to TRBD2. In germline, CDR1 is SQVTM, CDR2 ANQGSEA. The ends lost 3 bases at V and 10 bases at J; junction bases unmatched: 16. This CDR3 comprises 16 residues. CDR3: CSVDGGVAGAPGEQFF. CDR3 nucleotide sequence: TGCAGCGTTGATGGGGGAGTAGCGGGAGCCCCGGGAGAGCAGTTCTTC.

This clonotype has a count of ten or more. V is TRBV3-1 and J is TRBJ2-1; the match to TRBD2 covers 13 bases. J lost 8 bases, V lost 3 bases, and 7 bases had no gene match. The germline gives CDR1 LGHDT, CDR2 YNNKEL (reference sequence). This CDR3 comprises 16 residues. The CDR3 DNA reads TGTGCCAGCAGCCAGATTACTAGCGGGAGGGCCTATGAGCAGTTCTTC. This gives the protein CASSQITSGRAYEQFF.

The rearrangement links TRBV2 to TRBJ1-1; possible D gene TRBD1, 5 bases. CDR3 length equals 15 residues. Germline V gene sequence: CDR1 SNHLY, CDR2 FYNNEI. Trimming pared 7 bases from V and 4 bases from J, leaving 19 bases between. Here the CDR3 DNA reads TGTGCCAGCACCAAAACCCCGGGGGGAAGCACTGAAGCTTTCTTT. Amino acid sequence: CASTKTPGGSTEAFF.

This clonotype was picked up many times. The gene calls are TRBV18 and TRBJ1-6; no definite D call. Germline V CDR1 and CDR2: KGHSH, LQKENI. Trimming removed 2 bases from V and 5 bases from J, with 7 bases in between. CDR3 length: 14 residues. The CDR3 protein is CASSPLPDNSPLHF. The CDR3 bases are TGTGCCAGCTCACCATTACCTGATAATTCACCCCTCCACTTT.

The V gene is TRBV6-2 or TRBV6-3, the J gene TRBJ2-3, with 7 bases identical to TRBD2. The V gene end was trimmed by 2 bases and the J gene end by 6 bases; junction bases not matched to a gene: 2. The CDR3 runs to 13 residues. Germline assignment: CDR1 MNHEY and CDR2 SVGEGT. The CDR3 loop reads CASSYRGVDTQYF. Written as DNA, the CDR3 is TGTGCCAGCAGTTACCGGGGGGTTGATACGCAGTATTTT.

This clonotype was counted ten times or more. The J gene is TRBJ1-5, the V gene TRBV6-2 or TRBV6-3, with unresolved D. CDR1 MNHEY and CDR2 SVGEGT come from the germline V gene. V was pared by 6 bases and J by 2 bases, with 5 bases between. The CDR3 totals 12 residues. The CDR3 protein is CASSQGNQPQHF. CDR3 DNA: TGTGCCAGCAGCCAGGGCAATCAGCCCCAGCATTTT.

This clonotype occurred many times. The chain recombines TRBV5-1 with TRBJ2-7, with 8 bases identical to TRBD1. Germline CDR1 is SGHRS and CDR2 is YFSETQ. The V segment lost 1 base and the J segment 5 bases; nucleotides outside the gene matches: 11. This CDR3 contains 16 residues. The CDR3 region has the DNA TGCGCCAGCAGCTTGAACGGCCAGGGGGCTGGCAACGAGCAGTACTTC. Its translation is CASSLNGQGAGNEQYF.

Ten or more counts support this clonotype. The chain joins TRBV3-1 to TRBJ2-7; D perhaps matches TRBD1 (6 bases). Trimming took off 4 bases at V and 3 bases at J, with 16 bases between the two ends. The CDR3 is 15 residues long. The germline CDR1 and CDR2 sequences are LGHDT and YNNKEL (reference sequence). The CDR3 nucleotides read TGTGCCAGCAGCCCCGCCCGGACAGCTAGCTACGAGCAGTACTTC. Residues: CASSPARTASYEQYF.

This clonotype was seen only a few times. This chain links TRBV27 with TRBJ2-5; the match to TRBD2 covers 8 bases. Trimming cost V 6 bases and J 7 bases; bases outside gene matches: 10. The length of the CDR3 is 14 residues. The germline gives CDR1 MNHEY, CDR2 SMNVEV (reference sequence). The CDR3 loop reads CASRGLALAGTQYF. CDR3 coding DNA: TGTGCCAGCAGAGGACTAGCCCTGGCGGGGACCCAGTACTTC.

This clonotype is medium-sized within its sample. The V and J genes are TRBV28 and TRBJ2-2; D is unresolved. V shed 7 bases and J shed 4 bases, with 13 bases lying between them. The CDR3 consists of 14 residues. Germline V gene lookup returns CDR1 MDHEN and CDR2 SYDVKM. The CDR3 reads CASIPFLGTGELFF. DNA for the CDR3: TGTGCCAGCATTCCTTTTCTGGGCACCGGGGAGCTGTTTTTT.

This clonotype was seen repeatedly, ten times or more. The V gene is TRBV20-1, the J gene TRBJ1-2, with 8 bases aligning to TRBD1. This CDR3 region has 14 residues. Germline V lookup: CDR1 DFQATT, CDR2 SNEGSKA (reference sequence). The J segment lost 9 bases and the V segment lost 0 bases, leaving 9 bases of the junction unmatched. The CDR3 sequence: CSARDQRTGSSYTF. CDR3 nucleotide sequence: TGCAGTGCTAGAGATCAGAGGACAGGGAGTAGCTACACCTTC.

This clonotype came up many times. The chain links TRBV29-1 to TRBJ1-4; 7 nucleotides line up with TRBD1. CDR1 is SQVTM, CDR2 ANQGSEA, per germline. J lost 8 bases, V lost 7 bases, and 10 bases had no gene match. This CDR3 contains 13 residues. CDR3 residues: CSAEDRIGEKLFF. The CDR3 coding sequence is TGCAGCGCCGAGGACAGGATTGGCGAAAAACTGTTTTTT.

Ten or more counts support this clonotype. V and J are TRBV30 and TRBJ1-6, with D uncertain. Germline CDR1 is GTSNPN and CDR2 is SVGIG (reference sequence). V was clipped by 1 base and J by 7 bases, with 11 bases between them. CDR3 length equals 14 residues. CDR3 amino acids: CAWSEKGWNSPLHF. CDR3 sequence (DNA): TGTGCCTGGAGTGAGAAGGGATGGAATTCACCCCTCCACTTT. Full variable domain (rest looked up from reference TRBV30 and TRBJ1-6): SQTIHQWPATLVQPVGSPLSLECTVEGTSNPNLYWYRQAAGRGLQLLFYSVGIGQISSEVPQNLSASRPQDRQFILSSKKLLLSDSGFYLCAWSEKGWNSPLHFGNGTRLTVT.

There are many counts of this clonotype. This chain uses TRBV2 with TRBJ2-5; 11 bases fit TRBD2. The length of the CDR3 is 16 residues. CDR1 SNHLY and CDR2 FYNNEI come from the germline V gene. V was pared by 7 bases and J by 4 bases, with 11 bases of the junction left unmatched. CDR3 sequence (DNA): TGTGCCAGCACCGGTGGTAGCGGGAGGGGAGGAGAGACCCAGTACTTC. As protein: CASTGGSGRGGETQYF.

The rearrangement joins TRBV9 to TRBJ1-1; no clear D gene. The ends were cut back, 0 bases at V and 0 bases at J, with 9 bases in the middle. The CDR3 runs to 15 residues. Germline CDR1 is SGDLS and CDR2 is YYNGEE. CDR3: CASSVVGSMNTEAFF. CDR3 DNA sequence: TGTGCCAGCAGCGTAGTAGGCTCGATGAACACTGAAGCTTTCTTT.

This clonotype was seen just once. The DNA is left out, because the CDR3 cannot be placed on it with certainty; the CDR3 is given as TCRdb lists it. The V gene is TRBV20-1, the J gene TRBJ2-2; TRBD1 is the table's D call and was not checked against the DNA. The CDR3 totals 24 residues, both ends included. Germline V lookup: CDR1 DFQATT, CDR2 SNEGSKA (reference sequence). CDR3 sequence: CSATPAAFSLYEQYFGPNTGELFF.

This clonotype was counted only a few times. The CDR3: CASSESLGSTDTQYF. Here the CDR3 DNA reads TGCGCCAGCAGTGAGTCTTTGGGGAGCACAGATACGCAGTATTTT. V and J are TRBV10-1 and TRBJ2-3; D gene ambiguous. V dropped 0 bases and J dropped 0 bases, with 7 bases sitting between them. The CDR3 runs 15 residues. Germline assignment: CDR1 WNHNN and CDR2 SYGVQD (reference sequence).

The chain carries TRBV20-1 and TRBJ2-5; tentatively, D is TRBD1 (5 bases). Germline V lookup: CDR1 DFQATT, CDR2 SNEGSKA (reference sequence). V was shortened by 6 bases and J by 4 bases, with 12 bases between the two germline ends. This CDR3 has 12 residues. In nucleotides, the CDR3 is TGCAGTGCACCCGCCCAGGGAGAGACCCAGTACTTC. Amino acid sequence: CSAPAQGETQYF.

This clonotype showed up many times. The CDR3 loop reads CASNARGPNTEAFF. The CDR3 coding sequence is TGTGCCAGCAACGCCCGGGGCCCGAACACTGAAGCTTTCTTT. The chain is built from TRBV11-2 and TRBJ1-1, with a weak D call TRBD1 (5 bases). The CDR3 spans 14 residues. Germline CDR1 and CDR2: SGHAT and FQNNGV. The V gene lost 7 bases and the J gene lost 1 base, with 13 bases spanning the gap.

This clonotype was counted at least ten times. The CDR3 is CASSTDRVRDLLSYEQYF. The CDR3 nucleotides are TGTGCCAGCAGCACGGACAGGGTGAGAGACCTCCTCTCCTACGAGCAGTACTTC. The chain has TRBV21-1 and TRBJ2-7; TRBD1 was called by the table and not checked on the DNA. TRBV21-1 is a listed pseudogene. This CDR3 has 18 amino acids.

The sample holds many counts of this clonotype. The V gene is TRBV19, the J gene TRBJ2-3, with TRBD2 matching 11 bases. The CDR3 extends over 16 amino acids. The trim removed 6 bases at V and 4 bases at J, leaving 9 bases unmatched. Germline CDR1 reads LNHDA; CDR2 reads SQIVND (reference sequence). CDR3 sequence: CASSTLAGGVADTQYF. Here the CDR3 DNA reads TGTGCCAGTAGCACTCTAGCGGGGGGAGTTGCAGATACGCAGTATTTT. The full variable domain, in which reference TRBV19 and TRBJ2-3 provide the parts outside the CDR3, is DGGITQSPKYLFRKEGQNVTLSCEQNLNHDAMYWYRQDPGQGLRLIYYSQIVNDFQKGDIAEGYSVSREKKESFPLTVTSAQKNPTAFYLCASSTLAGGVADTQYFGPGTRLTVL.

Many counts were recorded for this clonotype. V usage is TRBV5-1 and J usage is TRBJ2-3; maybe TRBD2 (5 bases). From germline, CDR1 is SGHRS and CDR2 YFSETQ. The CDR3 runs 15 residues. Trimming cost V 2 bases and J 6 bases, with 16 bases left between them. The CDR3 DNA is TGCGCCAGCAGCTTCCGAGTCCCCCCGGGGGATACGCAGTATTTT. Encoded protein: CASSFRVPPGDTQYF.

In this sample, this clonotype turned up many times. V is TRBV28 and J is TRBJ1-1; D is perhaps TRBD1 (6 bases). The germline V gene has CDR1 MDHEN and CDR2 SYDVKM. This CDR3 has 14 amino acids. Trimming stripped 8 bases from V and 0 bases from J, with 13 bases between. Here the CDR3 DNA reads TGTGCCAGCGGGTCAGGGGCCATGAACACTGAAGCTTTCTTT. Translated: CASGSGAMNTEAFF.